Listed below are T cell receptor beta chains from one sample, sequenced in a study of human T cells and chemical hapten exposure. One entry per CDR3 protein results from TCRdb running MiXCR on the reads. The sample carries around 120,000 distinct CDR3 sequences, more than 8.5% recorded once. What was sequenced was whole blood. The receptor set was obtained from a human donor in good health. Some clones in this sample may be carry-over from other donors' samples. CDR3s include the opening cysteine and the closing phenylalanine or tryptophan. Fields, in order: D gene, clone size, J gene, V gene, CDR3 DNA, CDR3 protein. D genes are given only for firm matches. Some rows have no size entry. The others give once, few or many, or a class for an expanded clone.

d_call: NA
clone_size: few
j_call: TRBJ2-1
v_call: TRBV7-2
cdr3_nt: TGTGCCAGCAGCTCTACGGACAGCAATGAGCAGTTCTTC
cdr3_aa: CASSSTDSNEQFF

d_call: NA
clone_size: NA
j_call: TRBJ1-2
v_call: TRBV11-2
cdr3_nt: TGTGCCAGCAGCTTAAGGGTCGGTGGGGGGGCGGCCTATGGCTACACCTTC
cdr3_aa: CASSLRVGGGAAYGYTF

d_call: NA
clone_size: many
j_call: TRBJ2-1
v_call: TRBV5-1
cdr3_nt: TGCGCCAGCAGCTTGGAAATAGGGGGGCATGAGCAGTTCTTC
cdr3_aa: CASSLEIGGHEQFF

d_call: NA
clone_size: few
j_call: TRBJ2-7
v_call: TRBV7-2
cdr3_nt: TGTGCCAGCAGCTTATCGACCTTGTACGAGCAGTACTTC
cdr3_aa: CASSLSTLYEQYF

d_call: NA
clone_size: many
j_call: TRBJ2-5
v_call: TRBV7-9
cdr3_nt: TGTGCCAGCAGCTTAGGAGGGTGGGCAGAGACCCAGTACTTC
cdr3_aa: CASSLGGWAETQYF

d_call: TRBD2
clone_size: few
j_call: TRBJ2-1
v_call: TRBV3-1
cdr3_nt: TGTGCCAGCAGCCAGCTTAAACTAGCGGGAAACAATGAGCAGTTCTTC
cdr3_aa: CASSQLKLAGNNEQFF

d_call: NA
clone_size: few
j_call: TRBJ2-2
v_call: TRBV7-6
cdr3_nt: TGTGCCAGCAGCTTAGAAGGACTTAACACCGGGGAGCTGTTTTTT
cdr3_aa: CASSLEGLNTGELFF

d_call: TRBD2
clone_size: few
j_call: TRBJ2-7
v_call: TRBV20-1
cdr3_nt: TGCAGTGCTCGAAGCGGGAGTGTTTACGAGCAGTACTTC
cdr3_aa: CSARSGSVYEQYF

d_call: NA
clone_size: few
j_call: TRBJ2-1
v_call: TRBV6-1
cdr3_nt: TGTGCCAGCAGAGACTCTATCGCACTTCTAAATGAGCAGTTCTTC
cdr3_aa: CASRDSIALLNEQFF

d_call: NA
clone_size: few
j_call: TRBJ1-2
v_call: TRBV7-2
cdr3_nt: TGTGCCAGCACTCAAAGGACCCCCTATGGCTACACCTTC
cdr3_aa: CASTQRTPYGYTF

d_call: NA
clone_size: few
j_call: TRBJ2-1
v_call: TRBV9
cdr3_nt: TGTGCCAGCAGCGTGGCGGGCGAATCCTACAATGAGCAGTTCTTC
cdr3_aa: CASSVAGESYNEQFF

d_call: NA
clone_size: NA
j_call: TRBJ2-2
v_call: TRBV7-9
cdr3_nt: TGTGCCAGCAGCCCCCGACCCCGGGAGAGGAAGGTAGCCGACAGTTATTACACCGGGGAGCTGTTTTTT
cdr3_aa: CASSPRPRERKVADSYYTGELFF

d_call: NA
clone_size: many
j_call: TRBJ2-7
v_call: TRBV12-3/TRBV12-4
cdr3_nt: TGTGCCAGCAGTTTATGGAGGGACGAGCAGTACTTC
cdr3_aa: CASSLWRDEQYF

d_call: NA
clone_size: many
j_call: TRBJ2-7
v_call: TRBV6-1
cdr3_nt: TGTGCCAGCAGTGAAACTAGATCTGACGAGCAGTACTTC
cdr3_aa: CASSETRSDEQYF

d_call: NA
clone_size: many
j_call: TRBJ2-1
v_call: TRBV11-2
cdr3_nt: TGTGCCAGCAGCTTAGTAATCTGGGGGGATCTGAACAATGAGCAGTTCTTC
cdr3_aa: CASSLVIWGDLNNEQFF

d_call: TRBD2
clone_size: many
j_call: TRBJ2-7
v_call: TRBV20-1
cdr3_nt: TGCAGTGGACGGGGACTAGCGGGAGGCGAGCAGTACTTC
cdr3_aa: CSGRGLAGGEQYF

d_call: NA
clone_size: few
j_call: TRBJ2-1
v_call: TRBV27
cdr3_nt: TGTGCCAGCAATCGAGGCGGTACCTACAATGAGCAGTTCTTC
cdr3_aa: CASNRGGTYNEQFF

d_call: NA
clone_size: many
j_call: TRBJ1-4
v_call: TRBV12-3/TRBV12-4
cdr3_nt: TGTGCCAGCAGTTTAGACGGTAATGAAAAACTGTTTTTT
cdr3_aa: CASSLDGNEKLFF

d_call: NA
clone_size: few
j_call: TRBJ2-7
v_call: TRBV10-2
cdr3_nt: TGCGCCAGCAACCTCTTGGGACTTGCATCCTACGAGCAGTACTTC
cdr3_aa: CASNLLGLASYEQYF

d_call: NA
clone_size: many
j_call: TRBJ2-2
v_call: TRBV5-6
cdr3_nt: TGTGCCAGCAGCTGGGCCGGCGGGGCCGGGGAGCTGTTTTTT
cdr3_aa: CASSWAGGAGELFF

d_call: TRBD2
clone_size: NA
j_call: TRBJ2-7
v_call: TRBV7-9
cdr3_nt: TGTGCCAGCAGCTCGTCAGCGGGAAACTACGAGCAGTACTTC
cdr3_aa: CASSSSAGNYEQYF

d_call: TRBD2
clone_size: many
j_call: TRBJ2-1
v_call: TRBV29-1
cdr3_nt: TGCAGCGTTGAGTCTGATAGGGGACTAGCGGGAGAACTAAGCTCCTACAATGAGCAGTTCTTC
cdr3_aa: CSVESDRGLAGELSSYNEQFF

d_call: NA
clone_size: NA
j_call: TRBJ2-7
v_call: TRBV5-5
cdr3_nt: TGTGCCAGCAGCTTAACCCAAGCAGCGGAGCAGTACTTC
cdr3_aa: CASSLTQAAEQYF

d_call: NA
clone_size: NA
j_call: TRBJ1-5
v_call: TRBV20-1
cdr3_nt: TGCAGTGCTAGAGCCGCAACCGATCAGCCCCAGCATTTT
cdr3_aa: CSARAATDQPQHF

d_call: TRBD2
clone_size: few
j_call: TRBJ2-7
v_call: TRBV19
cdr3_nt: TGTGCCAGTGCTGCGGGGGAACGAACCTACGAGCAGTACTTC
cdr3_aa: CASAAGERTYEQYF

d_call: TRBD1
clone_size: few
j_call: TRBJ2-2
v_call: TRBV5-1
cdr3_nt: TGCGCCAGCAGCTTACTAGAGACATGGACAGGGGGCAACACCGGGGAGCTGTTTTTT
cdr3_aa: CASSLLETWTGGNTGELFF

d_call: TRBD1
clone_size: NA
j_call: TRBJ1-1
v_call: TRBV20-1
cdr3_nt: TGCAGTGCTAGGCAGGGGGCGATCCCTGAAGCTTTCTTT
cdr3_aa: CSARQGAIPEAFF

d_call: TRBD1
clone_size: many
j_call: TRBJ1-1
v_call: TRBV6-1
cdr3_nt: TGTGCCAGCATCCTCCTCCGGGACAGGTGGTCGACCGAAGCTTTCTTT
cdr3_aa: CASILLRDRWSTEAFF

d_call: TRBD1
clone_size: NA
j_call: TRBJ2-2
v_call: TRBV6-5
cdr3_nt: TGTGCCAGCAGTTACTCGACAGGGTTGGCGGGCGGGGAGCTGTTTTTT
cdr3_aa: CASSYSTGLAGGELFF